The 7 T cell receptor beta chains below were found in one sample sequenced in a study of blood T cell repertoires in COVID-19. Assay used: immunoSEQ multiplex PCR; TCRdb lists only in-frame clones, some missing. The repertoire holds tens of thousands of clones, around four fifths seen once, with approximately 10% in the top ten. Sequencing used peripheral blood. The receptors were gathered from a man aged 70 or older with acute or convalescent COVID-19.

The count of this clone is one. The gene calls are TRBV6-5 and TRBJ1-6; the match to TRBD1 covers 8 bases. Germline V lookup: CDR1 MNHEY, CDR2 SVGAGI. V gave up 6 bases and J gave up 0 bases; unmatched junction bases: 1. The CDR3 totals 15 residues. The CDR3 coding sequence is TGTGCCAGCAGCACAGGGGGCTCCTATAATTCACCCCTCCACTTT. Amino acid sequence: CASSTGGSYNSPLHF.

This sequence joins TRBV15 and TRBJ1-6; D unclear. The CDR3 contains 14 residues. Germline CDR1 and CDR2: LNHNV and YYDKDF (reference sequence). V lost 0 bases and J lost 8, with 8 bases in between. CDR3 sequence (DNA): TGTGCCACCAGCAGAGAGCGGGGTTATTCACCCCTCCACTTT. It translates to CATSRERGYSPLHF.

The gene calls are TRBV15 and TRBJ1-5; D ambiguous. This CDR3 is 14 amino acids long. Per the germline V gene, CDR1 is LNHNV and CDR2 is YYDKDF (reference sequence). The V gene lost 6 bases and the J gene lost 7 bases, with 16 bases spanning the gap. The CDR3 protein is CATSDERVGQPQHF. CDR3 coding DNA: TGTGCCACCAGTGACGAACGGGTCGGACAGCCCCAGCATTTT.

This chain joins TRBV6-1 and TRBJ2-5; 8 nucleotides match TRBD2. The CDR3 extends over 17 amino acids. V lost 2 bases to trimming and J lost 2 bases; unmatched junction nucleotides: 10. CDR1 and CDR2 (germline): MNHNS, SASEGT. The DNA of the CDR3 is TGTGCCAGCAGTGAATTGGGGACTGTAGCGGGGCAAGAGACCCAGTACTTC. Its translation is CASSELGTVAGQETQYF.

The chain links TRBV5-6 to TRBJ1-1, with 7 positions matching TRBD1. V was clipped by 4 bases and J by 10 bases; unmatched bases: 10. The CDR3 length is 13 residues. Per the germline V gene, CDR1 is SGHDT and CDR2 is YYEEEE. CDR3 loop: CASSKRQGYVAFF. Written as DNA, the CDR3 is TGTGCCAGCAGCAAAAGACAGGGTTATGTAGCTTTCTTT.

This chain links TRBV24-1 with TRBJ2-3; 11 bases align to TRBD1. Trimming cost V 4 bases and J 8 bases; bases outside gene matches: 16. The germline gives CDR1 KGHDR, CDR2 SFDVKD. The CDR3 is 18 amino acids. This CDR3 is CATSDPPGQGVSQGTQYF. As DNA, the CDR3 is TGTGCCACCAGTGACCCCCCGGGACAGGGGGTCTCTCAGGGTACGCAGTATTTT.

The chain has TRBV6-5 and TRBJ1-6; 8 nucleotides match TRBD1. V trimming: 6 bases; J trimming: 14 bases; junction bases outside the gene matches: 9. CDR3 length: 13 residues. Germline V CDR1 and CDR2: MNHEY, SVGAGI. The CDR3 bases are TGTGCCAGCAGGCGACAGGGGACGGGGGCCCTCCACTTT. Translated, it gives CASRRQGTGALHF.